These 15 T cell receptor beta chains originate from one sample sequenced in a study of neurological immune-mediated disorders. Time point described: technical triplicate 3. TCRdb redid the calling of the 5' RACE reads with MiXCR, one entry per CDR3 protein. The sample holds about 44,000 distinct CDR3 sequences; 20% to 25% are singletons and the top ten take more than 4%. Sequenced input: PBMCs. All receptors come from a man between 60 and 70 years old with HTLV-1-associated myelopathy (HAM/TSP).

This clonotype was detected many times. The chain is built from TRBV5-1 and TRBJ2-2; tentatively, D is TRBD2 (6 bases). V was clipped by 7 bases and J by 8 bases, with 18 bases between them. Germline values: CDR1 SGHRS, CDR2 YFSETQ. The length of the CDR3 is 14 residues. The CDR3 DNA follows: TGCGCCAGCCAAAGCGGAGGGGTAGCGGGGGAGCTGTTTTTT. This translates into CASQSGGVAGELFF.

This clonotype has ten or more counts. The J gene is TRBJ2-7, the V gene TRBV10-3; a weak D match, TRBD1 (6 bases). V gave up 0 bases and J gave up 5 bases, with 14 bases separating them. CDR1 is ENHRY, CDR2 SYGVKD, per germline. The CDR3 length is 15 residues. The CDR3 nucleotides read TGTGCCATCAGTGAGTCGCGAGGGGGTGTCGACGAGCAGTACTTC. Its protein is CAISESRGGVDEQYF.

J is TRBJ1-6 and V is TRBV6-1; 9 nucleotides align to TRBD1. Per germline, CDR1 MNHNS and CDR2 SASEGT. The CDR3 runs 15 residues. J was trimmed by 6 bases and V by 2 bases; bases with no gene match: 2. CDR3 residues: CASSERQGVNSPLHF. CDR3 nucleotides: TGTGCCAGCAGTGAAAGACAGGGGGTTAATTCACCCCTCCACTTT.

This clonotype was observed many times. J is TRBJ1-1 and V is TRBV7-2, with D uncertain. Germline lookup yields CDR1 SGHTA and CDR2 FQGNSA. CDR3 length: 14 amino acids. V was clipped by 5 bases and J by 1 base, with 11 bases between them. The DNA of the CDR3 is TGTGCCAGCAGCCGAGCGTCAGGGAACACTGAAGCTTTCTTT. Amino acids: CASSRASGNTEAFF.

The gene calls are TRBV12-3 or TRBV12-4 and TRBJ2-7; D gene unclear. The CDR3 loop spans 15 amino acids. V was clipped by 1 base and J by 0 bases, with 10 bases between them. CDR3 amino acids: CASSLGVPSSYEQYV. CDR3 nucleotide sequence: TGTGCCAGCAGTTTAGGGGTCCCCAGCTCCTACGAGCAGTACGTC.

The V and J genes are TRBV20-1 and TRBJ2-5, with D perhaps TRBD1 (5 bases). Trimming left V 0 bases short and J 1 base short, with 15 bases between. The CDR3 sequence is 16 residues long. Germline values: CDR1 DFQATT, CDR2 SNEGSKA (reference sequence). The CDR3 sequence: CSARDQLKGAQETQYF. Here the CDR3 DNA reads TGCAGTGCTAGAGATCAGCTAAAAGGGGCCCAAGAGACCCAGTACTTC.

This clonotype is medium-sized within its sample. The gene calls are TRBV7-2 and TRBJ2-1, with TRBD2 as a possible D gene (6 bases). V dropped 2 bases and J dropped 2 bases, with 10 bases sitting between them. Germline CDR1 is SGHTA and CDR2 is FQGNSA. The CDR3 length is 15 residues. The CDR3 is CASSLLACPYNEQFF. The CDR3 DNA reads as TGTGCCAGCAGCTTACTAGCGTGTCCCTACAATGAGCAGTTCTTC. Full variable domain (rest looked up from reference TRBV7-2 and TRBJ2-1): GAGVSQSPSNKVTEKGKDVELRCDPISGHTALYWYRQSLGQGLEFLIYFQGNSAPDKSGLPSDRFSAERTGGSVSTLTIQRTQQEDSAVYLCASSLLACPYNEQFFGPGTRLTVL.

This clonotype was seen repeatedly, ten times or more. The rearrangement links TRBV20-1 to TRBJ2-3, with 8 bases matching TRBD2. The CDR3 sequence is 14 residues long. Germline CDR1 DFQATT, CDR2 SNEGSKA (reference sequence). Trimming cost V 6 bases and J 4 bases; bases outside gene matches: 9. The CDR3 spells CSAHVAGGPDTQYF. The CDR3 region has the DNA TGCAGTGCGCATGTGGCGGGAGGTCCAGATACGCAGTATTTT.

This clonotype was observed at least ten times. The chain joins TRBV7-2 to TRBJ2-2; possible D gene TRBD1, 5 bases. CDR3 length: 13 residues. From germline, CDR1 is SGHTA and CDR2 FQGNSA. V dropped 6 bases and J dropped 7 bases, with 12 bases sitting between them. The CDR3, as DNA: TGTGCCAGCAGTCTAACAGGCAACGGGGAGCTGTTTTTT. It specifies CASSLTGNGELFF.

This chain connects TRBV5-1 to TRBJ2-6; D remains ambiguous. Germline values: CDR1 SGHRS, CDR2 YFSETQ. This CDR3 spans 16 amino acids. V dropped 4 bases and J dropped 8 bases, with 19 bases sitting between them. CDR3 DNA sequence: TGCGCCAGCAGCCCCCACAGTCTCTCTTGGCCCAACGTCCTGACTTTC. Translation gives CASSPHSLSWPNVLTF.

For this clonotype: It is unclear where the CDR3 begins or ends on the DNA, so no DNA is shown, and the CDR3 is as TCRdb lists it. J is TRBJ2-7 and V is TRBV5-1; the listed D gene, TRBD2, was not tested against the DNA. Termini included, the CDR3 measures 22 amino acids. CDR1 is SGHRS and CDR2 is YFSETQ in the germline V gene. CDR3 protein: CASSFYICSARDHKRGLYEQYF.

This clonotype was found many times. The gene calls are TRBV9 and TRBJ2-1, with unresolved D. CDR1 is SGDLS, CDR2 YYNGEE, per germline. V lost 0 bases, J lost 9 bases, and 16 bases lay in between. The CDR3 extends over 15 amino acids. CDR3 protein: CASSVAPGPPTEQFF. In nucleotides, the CDR3 is TGTGCCAGCAGCGTAGCTCCCGGACCTCCAACTGAGCAGTTCTTC.

The rearrangement links TRBV7-8 to TRBJ2-3; no reliable D call. The V gene lost 2 bases and the J gene lost 1 base, with 7 bases spanning the gap. Germline loops: CDR1 SGHVS, CDR2 FQNEAQ. This CDR3 spans 14 amino acids. The CDR3 spells CASSLTGGTDTQYF. The CDR3 nucleotides read TGTGCCAGCAGCTTAACTGGCGGCACAGATACGCAGTATTTT.

In its sample, this clonotype was seen many times. The J gene is TRBJ1-4, the V gene TRBV29-1, with TRBD1 matching 7 bases. This CDR3 is 13 amino acids long. J gave up 4 bases and V 6 bases, and 5 bases lay outside the gene matches. Germline CDR1 SQVTM, CDR2 ANQGSEA. CDR3 amino acids: CSVAGTVNEKLFF. In nucleotides, the CDR3 is TGCAGCGTGGCTGGGACAGTTAATGAAAAACTGTTTTTT.

The table lists this clonotype with many counts. The chain is built from TRBV7-2 and TRBJ1-2; maybe TRBD1 (5 bases). CDR1 is SGHTA and CDR2 is FQGNSA in the germline V gene. Deletions cut 3 bases from V and 8 bases from J, with 16 bases between. The CDR3 spans 14 residues. In nucleotides, the CDR3 is TGTGCCAGCAGCTTTCCCGGGGCTCAAGGAGGCTACACCTTC. Translated, it gives CASSFPGAQGGYTF.